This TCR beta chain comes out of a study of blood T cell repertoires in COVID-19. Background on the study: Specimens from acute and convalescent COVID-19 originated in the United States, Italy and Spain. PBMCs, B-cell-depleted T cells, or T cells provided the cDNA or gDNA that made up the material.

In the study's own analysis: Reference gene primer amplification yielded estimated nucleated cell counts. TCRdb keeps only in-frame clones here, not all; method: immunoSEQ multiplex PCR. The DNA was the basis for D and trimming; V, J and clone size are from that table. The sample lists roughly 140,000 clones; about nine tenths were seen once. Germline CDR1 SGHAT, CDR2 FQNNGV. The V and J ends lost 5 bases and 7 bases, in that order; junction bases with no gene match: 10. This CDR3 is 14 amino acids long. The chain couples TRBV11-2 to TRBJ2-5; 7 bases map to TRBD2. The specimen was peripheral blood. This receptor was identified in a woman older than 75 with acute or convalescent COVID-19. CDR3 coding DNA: TGTGCCAGCAGCGCCGACCCTACGGGGGGGACCCAGTACTTC. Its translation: CASSADPTGGTQYF.